This TCR beta chain was obtained from a study of shared clonotypes between healthy human individuals. At the level of the study: The plates for each donor numbered three CD4 naive, three CD4 memory, two CD8 naive and one CD8 memory.

Germline V gives CDR1 SSHAT, CDR2 FNYEAQ (reference sequence). The CDR3 sequence is 12 residues long. The germline V and J ends were trimmed by 5 bases and 1 base, with 5 bases remaining between them. In the case of this clone: Its antigen is unidentified.

The table came from immunoSEQ multiplex PCR; TCRdb's copy has only in-frame clones and leaves some out. The data hold over a million clones, with over 95% observed a single time. General observations from the study: Memory subsets had estimated richness that was generally smaller than that of naive subsets.

Sequencing was performed on naive CD4+ T cells sorted from blood. Sample subset: CD45RA+ positively selected. The receptor was isolated from a man under 40 in good health. The rearrangement links TRBV7-7 to TRBJ2-5; the D is unclear. CDR3 bases: TGTGCCAGCAGCCAGATCCAAGAGACCCAGTACTTC. It yields the protein CASSQIQETQYF.